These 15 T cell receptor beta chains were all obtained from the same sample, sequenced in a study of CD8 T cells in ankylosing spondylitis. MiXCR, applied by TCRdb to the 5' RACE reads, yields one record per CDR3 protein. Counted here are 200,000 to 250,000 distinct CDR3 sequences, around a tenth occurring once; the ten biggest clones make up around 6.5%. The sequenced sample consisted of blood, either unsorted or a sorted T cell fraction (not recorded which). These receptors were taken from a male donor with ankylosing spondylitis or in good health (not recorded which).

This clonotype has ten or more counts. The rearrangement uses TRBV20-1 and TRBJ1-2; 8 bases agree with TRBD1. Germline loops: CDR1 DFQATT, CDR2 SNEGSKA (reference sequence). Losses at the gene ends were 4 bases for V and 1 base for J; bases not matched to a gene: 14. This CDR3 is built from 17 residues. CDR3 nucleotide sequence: TGCAGTGCTATAAAGGAGGGACAGGACTACGATAACTATGGCTACACCTTC. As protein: CSAIKEGQDYDNYGYTF.

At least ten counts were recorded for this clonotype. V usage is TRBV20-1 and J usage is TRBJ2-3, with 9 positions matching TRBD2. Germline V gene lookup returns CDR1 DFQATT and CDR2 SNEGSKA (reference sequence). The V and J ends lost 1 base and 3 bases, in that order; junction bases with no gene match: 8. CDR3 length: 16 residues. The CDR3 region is CSARARLAVVTDTQYF. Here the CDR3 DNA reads TGCAGTGCTAGAGCCCGACTAGCGGTGGTAACAGATACGCAGTATTTT.

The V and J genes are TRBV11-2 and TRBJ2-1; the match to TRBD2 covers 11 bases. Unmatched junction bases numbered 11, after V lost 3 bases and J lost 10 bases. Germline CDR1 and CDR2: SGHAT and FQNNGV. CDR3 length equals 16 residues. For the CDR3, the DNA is TGTGCCAGCAGCTTGTTGACTAGCGGGGTCCCGCGGGAGCAGTTCTTC. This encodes CASSLLTSGVPREQFF.

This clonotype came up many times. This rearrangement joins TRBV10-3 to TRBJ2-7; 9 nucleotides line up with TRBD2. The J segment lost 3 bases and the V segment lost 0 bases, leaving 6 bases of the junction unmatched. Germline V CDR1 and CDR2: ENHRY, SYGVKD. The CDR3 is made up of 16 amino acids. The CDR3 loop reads CAISESASGDFYEQYF. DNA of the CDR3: TGTGCCATCAGTGAGTCGGCTAGCGGGGATTTCTACGAGCAGTACTTC.

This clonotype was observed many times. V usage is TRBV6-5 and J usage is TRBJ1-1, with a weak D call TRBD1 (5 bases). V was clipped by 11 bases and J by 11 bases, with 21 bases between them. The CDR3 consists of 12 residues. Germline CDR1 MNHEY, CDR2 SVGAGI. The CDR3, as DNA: TGTGCCGACAAGGATTCGGGGGTTACGGCTTTCTTT. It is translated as CADKDSGVTAFF.

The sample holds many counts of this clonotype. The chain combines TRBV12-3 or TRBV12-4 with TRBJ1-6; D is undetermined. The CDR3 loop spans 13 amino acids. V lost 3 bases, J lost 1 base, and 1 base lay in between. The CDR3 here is CASSFSYNSPLHF. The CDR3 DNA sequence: TGTGCCAGCAGTTTTTCCTATAATTCACCCCTCCACTTT.

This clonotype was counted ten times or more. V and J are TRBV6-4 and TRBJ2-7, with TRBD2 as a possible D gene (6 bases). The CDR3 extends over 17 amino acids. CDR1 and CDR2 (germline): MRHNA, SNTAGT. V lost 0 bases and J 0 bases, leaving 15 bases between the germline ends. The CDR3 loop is CASSDSWLALSSYEQYF. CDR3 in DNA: TGTGCCAGCAGTGACTCGTGGCTAGCGCTAAGCTCCTACGAGCAGTACTTC.

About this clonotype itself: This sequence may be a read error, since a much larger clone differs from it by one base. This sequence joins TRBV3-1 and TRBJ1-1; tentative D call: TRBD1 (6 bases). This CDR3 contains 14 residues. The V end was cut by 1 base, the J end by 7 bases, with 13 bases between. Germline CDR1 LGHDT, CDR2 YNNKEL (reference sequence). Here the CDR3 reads CASSQVGAGDEAFF. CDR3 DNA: TGTGCCAGCAGCCAAGTCGGGGCAGGGGATGAAGCTTTCTTT.

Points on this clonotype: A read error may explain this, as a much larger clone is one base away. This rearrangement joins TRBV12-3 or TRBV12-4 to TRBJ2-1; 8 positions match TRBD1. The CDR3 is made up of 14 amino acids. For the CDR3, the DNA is TGTGCCAGCATACCAGGGGGCAATTACAATGAGCAGTTGTTC. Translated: CASIPGGNYNEQLF.

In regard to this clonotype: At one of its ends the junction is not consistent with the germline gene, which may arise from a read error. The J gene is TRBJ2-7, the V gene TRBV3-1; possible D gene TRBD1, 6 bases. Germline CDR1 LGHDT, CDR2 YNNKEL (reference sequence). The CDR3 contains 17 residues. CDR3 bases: TGTGCCAGCAGCCAGGGGGCTTTCAAGGCCGCCTCCCACGAGCAGTACTTC. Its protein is CASSQGAFKAASHEQYF.

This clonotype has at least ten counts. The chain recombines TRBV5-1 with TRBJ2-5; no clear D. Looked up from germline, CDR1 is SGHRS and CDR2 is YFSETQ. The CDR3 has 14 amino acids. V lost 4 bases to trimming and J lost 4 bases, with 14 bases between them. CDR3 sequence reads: CASSLGSGRETQYF. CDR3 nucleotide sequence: TGCGCCAGCAGCCTAGGGTCTGGGCGAGAGACCCAGTACTTC. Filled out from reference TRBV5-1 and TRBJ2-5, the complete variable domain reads KAGVTQTPRYLIKTRGQQVTLSCSPISGHRSVSWYQQTPGQGLQFLFEYFSETQRNKGNFPGRFSGRQFSNSRSEMNVSTLELGDSALYLCASSLGSGRETQYFGPGTRLLVL.

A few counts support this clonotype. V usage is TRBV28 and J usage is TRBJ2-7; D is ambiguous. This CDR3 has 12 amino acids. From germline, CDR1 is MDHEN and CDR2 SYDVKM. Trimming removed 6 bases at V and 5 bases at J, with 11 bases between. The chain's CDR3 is CASSSGVDEQYF. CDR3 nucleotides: TGTGCCAGCAGCTCGGGCGTGGACGAGCAGTACTTC.

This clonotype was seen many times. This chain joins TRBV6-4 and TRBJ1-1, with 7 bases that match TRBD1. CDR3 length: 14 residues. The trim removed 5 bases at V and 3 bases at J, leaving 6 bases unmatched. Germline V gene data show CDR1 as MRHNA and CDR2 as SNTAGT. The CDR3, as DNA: TGTGCCAGCAGTCCTACAGGGGACCACACTGAAGCTTTCTTT. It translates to CASSPTGDHTEAFF.

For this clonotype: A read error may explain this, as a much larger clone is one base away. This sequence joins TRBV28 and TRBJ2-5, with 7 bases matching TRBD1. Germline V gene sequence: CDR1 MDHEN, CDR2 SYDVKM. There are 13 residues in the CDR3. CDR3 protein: CANKDQGEETLYF. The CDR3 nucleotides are TGTGCCAACAAGGACCAGGGGGAAGAGACCCTGTACTTC.

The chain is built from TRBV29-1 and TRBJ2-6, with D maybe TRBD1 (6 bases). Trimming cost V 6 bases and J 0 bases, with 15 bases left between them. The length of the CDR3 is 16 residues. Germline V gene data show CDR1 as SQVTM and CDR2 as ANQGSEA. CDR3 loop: CSVPGQGRSGANVLTF. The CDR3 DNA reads TGCAGCGTGCCCGGGCAGGGGCGCTCTGGGGCCAACGTCCTGACTTTC.